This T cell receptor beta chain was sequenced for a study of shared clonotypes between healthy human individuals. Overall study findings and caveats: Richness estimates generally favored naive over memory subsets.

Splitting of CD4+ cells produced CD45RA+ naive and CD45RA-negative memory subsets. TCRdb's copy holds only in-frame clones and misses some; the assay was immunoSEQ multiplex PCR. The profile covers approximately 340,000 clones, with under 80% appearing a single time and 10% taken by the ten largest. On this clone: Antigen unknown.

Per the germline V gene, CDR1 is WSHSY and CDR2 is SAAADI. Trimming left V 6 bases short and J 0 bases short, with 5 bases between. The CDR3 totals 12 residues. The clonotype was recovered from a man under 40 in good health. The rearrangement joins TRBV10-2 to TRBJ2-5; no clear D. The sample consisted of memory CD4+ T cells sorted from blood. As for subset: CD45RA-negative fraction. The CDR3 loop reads CASSQNQETQYF. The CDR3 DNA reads TGCGCCAGCAGCCAAAACCAAGAGACCCAGTACTTC.